These T cell receptor beta chains were read from a single sample in a study of cytomegalovirus exposure and HLA in healthy donors. Clones were sequenced by immunoSEQ multiplex PCR, and TCRdb holds only the in-frame ones, with some missing. The data hold some 250,000 clones, with less than 95% observed a single time. Material: PBMCs. The receptors here all came from a woman aged 30 to 39 in good health and CMV-seronegative. The CDR3 runs from the conserved cysteine through the conserved F or W.

J	V	length	CDR3
TRBJ2-7	TRBV4-1	15	CASSQGSADLYEQYF
TRBJ2-7	TRBV19	11	CASTSGYEQYF
TRBJ2-7	TRBV6-5	14	CASSPTGTNHEQYF
TRBJ2-3	TRBV19	12	CASSTWDKTQYF
TRBJ2-1	TRBV30	12	CAWSPNSSPQFF
TRBJ2-7	TRBV7-6	16	CASSLLTGPSSYEQYF
TRBJ2-7	TRBV13	17	CASSFSLEGQGYYEQYF
TRBJ2-6	TRBV11-3	15	CASSPGGSGANVLTF
TRBJ2-6	TRBV2	12	CASGSGANVLTF
TRBJ2-7	TRBV6-1	14	CASSDDRWEPEQYF
TRBJ2-1	TRBV19	14	CASGGGLAGYEQFF
TRBJ1-2	TRBV18	15	CASSPRLGGDYGYTF
TRBJ2-1	TRBV28	13	CASSLSGYNEQFF
TRBJ2-7	TRBV5-8	13	CASSGWLPYEQYF
TRBJ2-7	TRBV5-1	14	CASSLEAGGYEQYF
TRBJ2-7	TRBV28	16	CASIGTGTSGHYEQYF
TRBJ2-7	TRBV11-1	14	CASSPPDRAYEQYF
TRBJ1-2	TRBV9	16	CASSVGPGFANYGYTF
TRBJ2-1	TRBV5-1	17	CASSLVSPGGAGNEQFF
TRBJ1-1	TRBV15	14	CATSRITGQLEAFF
TRBJ2-7	TRBV7-3	15	CASSLGGGDGYEQYF
TRBJ2-3	TRBV5-6	17	CASSTTSGREITDTQYF